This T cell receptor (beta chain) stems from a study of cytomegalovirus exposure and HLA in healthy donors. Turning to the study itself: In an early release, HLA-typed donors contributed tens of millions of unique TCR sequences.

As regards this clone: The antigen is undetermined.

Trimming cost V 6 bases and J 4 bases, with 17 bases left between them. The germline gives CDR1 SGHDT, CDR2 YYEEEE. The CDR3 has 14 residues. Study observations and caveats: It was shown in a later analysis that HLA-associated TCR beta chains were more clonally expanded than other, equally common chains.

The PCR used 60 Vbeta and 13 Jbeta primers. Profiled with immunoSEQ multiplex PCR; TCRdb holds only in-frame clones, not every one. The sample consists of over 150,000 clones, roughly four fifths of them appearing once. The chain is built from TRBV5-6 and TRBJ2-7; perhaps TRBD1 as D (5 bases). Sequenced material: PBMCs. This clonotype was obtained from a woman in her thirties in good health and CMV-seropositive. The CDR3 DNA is TGTGCCAGCACCATGGGGCAGGGTTGGTACGAGCAGTACTTC. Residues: CASTMGQGWYEQYF.